A selection of T cell receptor beta chains follows, all from one sample in a study of cytomegalovirus exposure and HLA in healthy donors. Clones were read by immunoSEQ multiplex PCR, and TCRdb kept only the in-frame ones, dropping some. The table has some 190,000 clones, 86% seen once. The sample taken for sequencing was PBMCs. The receptors here all came from a man aged 30-40 years in good health and CMV-seropositive. Each CDR3 is given with its conserved first and last residue. A D gene is named only where the DNA matches it firmly. Only part of the rows carry a size: once, few, many, or a class if the clone is expanded.

>NA|TRBV14|TRBJ1-2|few
CASSSIGWNYGYTF
TGTGCCAGCAGCTCCATAGGATGGAACTATGGCTACACCTTC
>NA|TRBV19|TRBJ1-6|NA
CASSIDRDSPLHF
TGTGCCAGTAGTATAGATCGGGATTCACCCCTCCACTTT
>NA|TRBV20-1|TRBJ1-1|NA
CSATGNTEAFF
TGCAGTGCTACAGGGAACACTGAAGCTTTCTTT
>TRBD1|TRBV6-1|TRBJ1-2|NA
CASKMGQQIYGYTF
TGTGCCAGCAAGATGGGACAGCAAATTTATGGCTACACCTTC
>NA|TRBV15|TRBJ2-3|NA
CATSRVPTDTQYF
TGTGCCACCAGCAGAGTCCCCACAGATACGCAGTATTTT
>NA|TRBV6-6|TRBJ2-7|NA
CASSYSGPYEQYF
TGTGCCAGCAGTTACTCTGGCCCCTACGAGCAGTACTTC
>NA|TRBV29-1|TRBJ1-1|NA
CSVENWGGRNTEAFF
TGCAGCGTTGAAAATTGGGGGGGGCGGAACACTGAAGCTTTCTTT
>NA|TRBV5-1|TRBJ2-7|NA
CASHETAAVAYEQYF
TGCGCCAGCCACGAGACCGCCGCGGTAGCCTACGAGCAGTACTTC
>NA|TRBV6-5|TRBJ1-5|NA
CASRRGGNQPQHF
TGTGCCAGCCGGCGGGGGGGCAATCAGCCCCAGCATTTT
>TRBD1|TRBV5-6|TRBJ1-2|NA
CASGQGRNYGYTF
TGTGCCAGCGGACAGGGTAGGAACTATGGCTACACCTTC
>TRBD2|TRBV28|TRBJ2-3|NA
CASSPVGGRSDTQYF
TGTGCCAGCAGTCCCGTTGGCGGGAGATCAGATACGCAGTATTTT
>NA|TRBV4-1|TRBJ1-3|NA
CASSPVGNTIYF
TGCGCCAGCAGCCCCGTGGGAAACACCATATATTTT
>NA|TRBV14|TRBJ2-1|NA
CASSQDLGQGISEQFF
TGTGCCAGCAGCCAAGACCTCGGTCAGGGGATTAGTGAGCAGTTCTTC
>NA|TRBV6-1|TRBJ2-3|NA
CASSEDWSSTDTQYF
TGTGCCAGCAGTGAAGATTGGTCTAGCACAGATACGCAGTATTTT
>NA|TRBV4-1|TRBJ1-2|NA
CASSSTPGVLADYGYTF
TGCGCCAGCAGCTCGACCCCAGGGGTCCTGGCGGACTATGGCTACACCTTC
>NA|TRBV4-1|TRBJ2-7|NA
CASSQRGSYEQYF
TGCGCCAGCAGCCAAAGGGGTTCCTACGAGCAGTACTTC
>TRBD1|TRBV28|TRBJ1-5|NA
CASSSSGTGYQPQHF
TGTGCCAGCAGCTCCTCCGGGACAGGGTATCAGCCCCAGCATTTT
>NA|TRBV5-1|TRBJ2-3|NA
CASSLGLALSTDTQYF
TGCGCCAGCAGCTTGGGGCTAGCGCTTAGCACAGATACGCAGTATTTT
>NA|TRBV7-2|TRBJ1-2|NA
CASSLNRYYGYTF
TGTGCCAGCAGCTTAAATCGGTACTATGGCTACACCTTC
>NA|TRBV11-2|TRBJ2-1|NA
CASSTRQAQAGEQFF
TGTGCCAGCAGCACGAGACAGGCCCAAGCAGGTGAGCAGTTCTTC
>TRBD2|TRBV5-1|TRBJ2-3|once
CASSMTSGGDTQYF
TGCGCCAGCAGCATGACTAGCGGGGGGGATACGCAGTATTTT
>NA|TRBV6-6|TRBJ2-7|NA
CASSTYYEQYF
TGTGCCAGCAGTACGTACTACGAGCAGTACTTC
>NA|TRBV30|TRBJ2-3|NA
CAWTQGGKVTQYF
TGTGCCTGGACTCAGGGCGGTAAAGTTACGCAGTATTTT
>TRBD1|TRBV29-1|TRBJ2-5|NA
CSVGTGSQETQYF
TGCAGCGTAGGGACAGGGTCACAAGAGACCCAGTACTTC
>TRBD1|TRBV5-6|TRBJ2-5|NA
CASSRTGGKTQYF
TGTGCCAGCAGCCGGACAGGGGGGAAGACCCAGTACTTC
>TRBD1|TRBV11-3|TRBJ1-2|NA
CASSIGQGSYGYTF
TGTGCCAGCAGCATCGGACAGGGGAGCTATGGCTACACCTTC
>TRBD2|TRBV27|TRBJ2-7|NA
CASSFRGLRSYEQYF
TGTGCCAGCAGTTTTAGGGGACTACGATCCTACGAGCAGTACTTC
>NA|TRBV6-6|TRBJ1-2|NA
CASSYRGEYGYTF
TGTGCCAGCAGTTACCGGGGGGAGTATGGCTACACCTTC
>TRBD2|TRBV28|TRBJ2-5|NA
CASSSSGRGEETQYF
TGTGCCAGCAGTTCTAGCGGGAGGGGAGAGGAGACCCAGTACTTC
>NA|TRBV18|TRBJ2-5|NA
CASSPLPEGETQYF
TGTGCCAGCTCACCACTGCCGGAGGGGGAGACCCAGTACTTC
>NA|TRBV27|TRBJ2-7|NA
CASSSGQSYEQYF
TGTGCCAGCAGCTCCGGACAGTCCTACGAGCAGTACTTC
>NA|TRBV27|TRBJ2-3|NA
CASSFGGLTDTQYF
TGTGCCAGCAGTTTCGGGGGGCTCACAGATACGCAGTATTTT
>TRBD2|TRBV6-6|TRBJ2-7|NA
CASTLGEGREQYF
TGTGCCAGCACTCTGGGGGAGGGTCGCGAGCAGTACTTC
>NA|TRBV6-5|TRBJ1-4|NA
CASSYGQSNEKLFF
TGTGCCAGCAGTTACGGGCAGTCTAATGAAAAACTGTTTTTT
>NA|TRBV5-1|TRBJ1-3|NA
CASSVGPQGNTIYF
TGCGCCAGCAGCGTGGGCCCCCAGGGAAACACCATATATTTT
>NA|TRBV29-1|TRBJ2-7|NA
CSVEDRGDTYEQYF
TGCAGCGTTGAAGACAGGGGCGATACCTACGAGCAGTACTTC
>NA|TRBV2|TRBJ1-2|NA
CASSEVGAVSNYGYTF
TGTGCCAGCAGTGAGGTAGGGGCCGTATCTAACTATGGCTACACCTTC
>NA|TRBV5-1|TRBJ2-2|NA
CASSRRPGSAGELFF
TGCGCCAGCAGCCGAAGGCCAGGGAGCGCCGGGGAGCTGTTTTTT
>NA|TRBV7-6|TRBJ1-4|NA
CASSPLTATNEKLFF
TGTGCCAGCAGCCCCCTGACAGCAACTAATGAAAAACTGTTTTTT
>TRBD1|TRBV7-9|TRBJ1-5|NA
CASSLATGVQPQHF
TGTGCCAGCAGCTTAGCGACAGGGGTCCAGCCCCAGCATTTT
>NA|TRBV7-2|TRBJ1-3|NA
CASSLSSPSSGNTIYF
TGTGCCAGCAGCTTATCCAGCCCTTCCTCTGGAAACACCATATATTTT
>TRBD2|TRBV14|TRBJ2-1|NA
CASSPRPLAGGYNEQFF
TGTGCCAGCAGCCCCCGGCCCCTAGCGGGAGGCTACAATGAGCAGTTCTTC
>NA|TRBV6-5|TRBJ1-5|NA
CASSSLGVGNQPQHF
TGTGCCAGCAGTTCATTGGGAGTGGGCAATCAGCCCCAGCATTTT
>NA|TRBV5-1|TRBJ1-1|NA
CASSPRTVNTEAFF
TGCGCCAGCAGCCCCCGGACGGTGAACACTGAAGCTTTCTTT
>NA|TRBV14|TRBJ2-3|NA
CASSQEVESTDTQYF
TGTGCCAGCAGCCAAGAAGTGGAGTCCACAGATACGCAGTATTTT
>NA|TRBV27|TRBJ2-2|NA
CASSSKTGRAGELFF
TGTGCCAGCAGTTCAAAGACAGGGAGGGCCGGGGAGCTGTTTTTT
>NA|TRBV7-9|TRBJ2-7|NA
CASSFHPAIYEQYF
TGTGCCAGCAGCTTCCACCCCGCCATCTACGAGCAGTACTTC
>NA|TRBV29-1|TRBJ2-2|NA
CSVVSGRTGELFF
TGCAGCGTTGTTTCAGGGAGAACCGGGGAGCTGTTTTTT
>NA|TRBV4-2|TRBJ2-3|NA
CASSQEGGPTDTQYF
TGTGCCAGCAGCCAAGAGGGGGGGCCGACAGATACGCAGTATTTT
>NA|TRBV19|TRBJ1-4|NA
CASSMGQTHEKLFF
TGTGCCAGTAGTATGGGGCAGACCCATGAAAAACTGTTTTTT
>TRBD1|TRBV6-5|TRBJ1-5|NA
CASRDRDNQPQHF
TGTGCCAGCAGGGACAGGGATAATCAGCCCCAGCATTTT